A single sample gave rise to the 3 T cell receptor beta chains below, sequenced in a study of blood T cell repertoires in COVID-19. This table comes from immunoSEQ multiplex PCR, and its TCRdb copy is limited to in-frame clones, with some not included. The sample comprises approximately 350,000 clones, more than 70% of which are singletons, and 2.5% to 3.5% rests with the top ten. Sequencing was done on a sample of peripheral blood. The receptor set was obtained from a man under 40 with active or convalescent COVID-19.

This CDR3 reads CASSHRRVGTQYF. The CDR3 nucleotides are TGTGCCAGCAGCCATAGACGGGTTGGGACCCAGTACTTC. The chain couples TRBV5-8 to TRBJ2-5; D remains unclear. V was cut by 4 bases and J by 7 bases, with 14 bases left in between. The germline V gene has CDR1 SGHTS and CDR2 YDEGEE. The CDR3 runs to 13 residues.

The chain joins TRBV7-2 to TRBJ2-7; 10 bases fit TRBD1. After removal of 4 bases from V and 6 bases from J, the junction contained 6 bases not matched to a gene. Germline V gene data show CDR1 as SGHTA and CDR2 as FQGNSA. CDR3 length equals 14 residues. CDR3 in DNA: TGTGCCAGCAGCTACCGGGACAGGGGTCCCGAGCAGTACTTC. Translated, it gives CASSYRDRGPEQYF.

Here the CDR3 DNA reads TGCAGCGCCAGTCAGGGAGGAACTGAAGCTTTCTTT. This translates into CSASQGGTEAFF. The chain employs TRBV29-1 and TRBJ1-1, with a tentative D call TRBD1 (5 bases). V was trimmed by 7 bases and J by 5 bases, leaving 14 bases between them. The CDR3 is 12 amino acids. Germline assignment: CDR1 SQVTM and CDR2 ANQGSEA.